This record concerns one T cell receptor beta chain sequence. This CDR3 region has 12 residues. Trimming shortened V by 7 bases and J by 3 bases, and 10 bases separated the two germline ends. Germline loops: CDR1 LNHDA, CDR2 SQIVND (reference sequence). The data were taken from a study of shared T cell receptors in the human thymus. Here immunoSEQ multiplex PCR was the method, and the copy in TCRdb shows in-frame clones only, minus some. The sample records hundreds of thousands of clones, around 87% being singletons. These data were likewise used in another study, on human thymus T cells. As reported in that work: Thymic samples were excised during corrective heart operations. Across thymic and blood repertoires, the usage of V and J genes appeared to be biased. Related research reported highly overlapping thymic repertoires among unrelated individuals.

This chain links TRBV19 with TRBJ2-7, with a tentative D call TRBD2 (6 bases). The sequencing input was thymocytes. The receptor was isolated from a boy under two years old with a congenital heart defect. CDR3 DNA: TGTGCCAGTATTGGGACTGACTACGAGCAGTACTTC. It encodes CASIGTDYEQYF.